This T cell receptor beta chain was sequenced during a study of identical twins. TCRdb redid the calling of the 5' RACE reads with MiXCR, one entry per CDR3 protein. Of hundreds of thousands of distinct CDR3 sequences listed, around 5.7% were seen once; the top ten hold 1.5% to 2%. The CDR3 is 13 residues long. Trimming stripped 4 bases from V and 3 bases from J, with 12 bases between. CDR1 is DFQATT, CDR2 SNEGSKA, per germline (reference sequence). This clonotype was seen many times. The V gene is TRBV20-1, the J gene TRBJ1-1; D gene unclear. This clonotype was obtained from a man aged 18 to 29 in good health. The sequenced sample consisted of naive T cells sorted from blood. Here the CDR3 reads CSATPSGYTEAFF. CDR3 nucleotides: TGCAGTGCTACCCCTTCTGGGTACACTGAAGCTTTCTTT.